The 29 T cell receptor beta chains reported below all come from one sample, sequenced in a study of T cells after yellow fever vaccination. TCRdb re-called the 5' RACE reads through MiXCR, storing one row per CDR3 protein. The sample has some 350,000 distinct CDR3 sequences, about 9.9% seen once; the top ten hold around 19%. Material: PBMCs, obtained on the day of the first yellow fever vaccination. The receptors stem from a young man who received the YFV17D yellow fever vaccine.

This clonotype was seen more than once but under ten times. The gene calls are TRBV2 and TRBJ2-7; no reliable D call. Germline lookup yields CDR1 SNHLY and CDR2 FYNNEI. The CDR3 is 12 residues long. V gave up 2 bases and J gave up 1 base, with 3 bases separating them. The DNA of the CDR3 is TGTGCCAGCAGTGAAACGTCCTACGAGCAGTACTTC. It is translated as CASSETSYEQYF.

As for this clonotype: Just one base apart from a much larger clone, this may be a read error. The chain joins TRBV6-1 to TRBJ2-3; D call uncertain. The CDR3 runs to 13 residues. CDR1 is MNHNS and CDR2 is SASEGT in the germline V gene. With 6 bases removed from V and 6 bases from J, the gap between germline ends came to 13 bases. CDR3 coding DNA: TGTGCCAGCAGGTGGTGCGCTGGGGATACGCAGTATTTT. This codes for CASRWCAGDTQYF.

This clonotype was observed a handful of times. The rearrangement joins TRBV10-3 to TRBJ2-2, with 9 nucleotides matching TRBD2. CDR3 size: 13 residues. From germline, CDR1 is ENHRY and CDR2 SYGVKD. Trimming at V came to 4 bases and at J to 7 bases, leaving 1 base not matched to a gene. CDR3 nucleotides: TGTGCCATCAGTGGCGGGGGGGACGGGGAGCTGTTTTTT. This gives the protein CAISGGGDGELFF.

This clonotype was counted ten times or more. This chain connects TRBV12-3 or TRBV12-4 to TRBJ2-5; D could derive from TRBD1 or TRBD2 (5 bases each). The CDR3 spans 14 residues. The ends were cut back, 6 bases at V and 7 bases at J, with 18 bases in the middle. The chain's CDR3 is CASRTTGTLVTQYF. The CDR3 coding sequence is TGTGCCAGCAGAACCACCGGGACCCTAGTGACCCAGTACTTC.

The chain joins TRBV3-1 to TRBJ2-2; weak D call: TRBD2 (7 bases). V gave up 8 bases and J gave up 5 bases, with 18 bases separating them. Germline V gene sequence: CDR1 LGHDT, CDR2 YNNKEL (reference sequence). The CDR3 length is 15 residues. CDR3 DNA sequence: TGTGCCAGCGCCAAGGGGGGGGCCTTAACCGGGGAGCTGTTTTTT. Its translation is CASAKGGALTGELFF.

Ten or more counts support this clonotype. The chain links TRBV20-1 to TRBJ2-2; TRBD2 aligns across 8 bases. The germline CDR1 and CDR2 sequences are DFQATT and SNEGSKA (reference sequence). There are 14 residues in the CDR3. The trim removed 6 bases at V and 7 bases at J, leaving 10 bases unmatched. The CDR3 DNA is TGCAGTGCCCCCCGGGGGGGCTCGGGCGGGGAGCTGTTTTTT. Translating it yields CSAPRGGSGGELFF.

This clonotype was counted at least ten times. The chain has TRBV7-2 and TRBJ2-3; 8 nucleotides agree with TRBD2. V lost 5 bases, J lost 4 bases, and 8 bases stayed unmatched. The CDR3 is 15 residues long. CDR1 is SGHTA and CDR2 is FQGNSA in the germline V gene. As DNA, the CDR3 is TGTGCCAGCAGCGTACTCTACGGGGGGGCAGATACGCAGTATTTT. Translated, it gives CASSVLYGGADTQYF.

This clonotype appeared many times. The chain joins TRBV4-2 to TRBJ2-2; TRBD1 might be the D (6 bases). V was trimmed by 0 bases and J by 4 bases, leaving 15 bases between them. The V gene's germline CDR1 is LGHNA and CDR2 YNFKEQ. CDR3 size: 17 residues. The CDR3 reads CASSQDTLGAGTGELFF. The CDR3, as DNA: TGTGCCAGCAGCCAAGATACGCTGGGGGCGGGCACCGGGGAGCTGTTTTTT.

This clonotype was counted between two and nine times. V and J are TRBV7-2 and TRBJ1-2, with D possibly being TRBD1 (6 bases). CDR1 is SGHTA, CDR2 FQGNSA, per germline. This CDR3 region has 13 residues. V lost 5 bases and J 7 bases, leaving 14 bases between the germline ends. The CDR3 reads CASSTGQGTGYTF. CDR3 bases: TGTGCCAGCAGCACCGGGCAGGGGACTGGCTACACCTTC.

This clonotype was counted only a few times. The chain employs TRBV6-2 or TRBV6-3 and TRBJ2-5, with D possibly TRBD1 on 5 matching bases. V gave up 5 bases and J gave up 3 bases, with 10 bases separating them. Per the germline V gene, CDR1 is MNHEY and CDR2 is SVGEGT. The CDR3 loop spans 13 amino acids. In DNA, the CDR3 is TGTGCCAGCAGTCCGAACAGGAAAGAGACCCAGTACTTC. Translating it yields CASSPNRKETQYF.

The chain carries TRBV5-1 and TRBJ2-3; D may match TRBD1 or TRBD2 (5 bases each). From germline, CDR1 is SGHRS and CDR2 YFSETQ. The CDR3 extends over 14 amino acids. Trimming removed 0 bases from V and 5 bases from J, with 10 bases in between. In DNA, the CDR3 is TGCGCCAGCAGCTTGGCCATGGGGGAAGATACGCAGTATTTT. Translating gives CASSLAMGEDTQYF.

The chain employs TRBV12-3 or TRBV12-4 and TRBJ1-1; TRBD1 matches at 8 bases. The trim removed 5 bases at V and 2 bases at J, leaving 13 bases unmatched. The CDR3 is 17 residues long. The CDR3 loop reads CASSHLIRQGPNTEAFF. The CDR3 DNA reads TGTGCCAGCAGTCACCTCATCCGACAGGGGCCTAACACTGAAGCTTTCTTT.

The chain is built from TRBV6-1 and TRBJ2-7, with 10 bases that match TRBD1. The J segment lost 3 bases and the V segment lost 5 bases, leaving 7 bases of the junction unmatched. CDR1 is MNHNS and CDR2 is SASEGT in the germline V gene. The CDR3 spans 15 residues. CDR3 region: CASSPGQGGYYEQYF. The DNA of the CDR3 is TGTGCCAGCAGTCCCGGACAGGGGGGATACTACGAGCAGTACTTC.

The chain combines TRBV7-9 with TRBJ2-3; D call uncertain. The CDR3 is made up of 10 amino acids. Trimming stripped 6 bases from V and 9 bases from J, with 7 bases between. CDR1 and CDR2 (germline): SEHNR, FQNEAQ (reference sequence). CDR3 nucleotides: TGTGCCAGCAGGGTGGAAACGCAGTATTTT. As protein: CASRVETQYF.

The chain combines TRBV7-2 with TRBJ1-2; TRBD1 aligns across 7 bases. The CDR3 length is 17 residues. From germline, CDR1 is SGHTA and CDR2 FQGNSA. Trimming removed 2 bases from V and 8 bases from J; junction bases left unmatched: 17. This chain's CDR3 is CASSLSSSGTAPWGYTF. DNA for the CDR3: TGTGCCAGCAGCTTATCGTCCTCCGGGACAGCCCCTTGGGGCTACACCTTC.

The rearrangement joins TRBV29-1 to TRBJ1-1; a possible D gene is TRBD1 (5 bases). CDR3 size: 12 residues. The V gene's germline CDR1 is SQVTM and CDR2 ANQGSEA. Trimming pared 4 bases from V and 4 bases from J, leaving 10 bases between. The chain's CDR3 is CSVVRVGTEAFF. The CDR3 region has the DNA TGCAGCGTTGTCAGGGTCGGCACTGAAGCTTTCTTT.

This chain links TRBV12-3 or TRBV12-4 with TRBJ2-3, with 7 positions matching TRBD1. This CDR3 is 15 amino acids long. Losses at the gene ends were 5 bases for V and 0 bases for J; bases not matched to a gene: 5. CDR3 nucleotides: TGTGCCAGCAGTACGATACAGGGGAGCACAGATACGCAGTATTTT. Translation gives CASSTIQGSTDTQYF.

This clonotype was seen a few times. This chain uses TRBV12-3 or TRBV12-4 with TRBJ2-2; 7 bases agree with TRBD1. With V trimmed by 11 bases and J by 0 bases, 3 bases remained unmatched. CDR3 length equals 13 residues. The CDR3 sequence is CALGQSNTGELFF. CDR3 bases: TGTGCCCTGGGACAGTCGAACACCGGGGAGCTGTTTTTT.

This clonotype has more than one count but fewer than ten. The V gene is TRBV4-1, the J gene TRBJ1-6, with D perhaps matching TRBD1 (6 bases). Trimming removed 2 bases from V and 9 bases from J, with 14 bases in between. The CDR3 spans 15 residues. Germline loops: CDR1 MGHRA, CDR2 YSYEKL. This CDR3 reads CASSQRDTGFSPLHF. In nucleotides, the CDR3 is TGCGCCAGCAGCCAAAGGGACACAGGCTTTTCACCCCTCCACTTT.

The CDR3 loop is CASRVSQYEQYF. CDR3 sequence (DNA): TGCGCCAGCCGGGTGTCTCAATACGAGCAGTACTTC. The chain links TRBV5-1 to TRBJ2-7; D not resolved. This CDR3 spans 12 amino acids. With 7 bases removed from V and 4 bases from J, the gap between germline ends came to 12 bases. Germline V gene data show CDR1 as SGHRS and CDR2 as YFSETQ.

This clonotype was seen only a few times. This chain connects TRBV12-3 or TRBV12-4 to TRBJ1-5, with D maybe TRBD1 (6 bases). V lost 1 base and J lost 4, with 11 bases in between. The CDR3 sequence is 15 residues long. The CDR3 nucleotides read TGTGCCAGCAGTTTAGGGGGGGGCCAAAATCAGCCCCAGCATTTT. Translating it yields CASSLGGGQNQPQHF.

This clonotype has only one observation. The CDR3 sequence is CASSSQTGEGSPLHF. The CDR3 DNA reads as TGCGCCAGCAGCTCTCAAACAGGGGAGGGGTCACCCCTCCACTTT. The rearrangement links TRBV5-1 to TRBJ1-6; 7 bases are a match to TRBD1. Unmatched junction bases numbered 10, after V lost 3 bases and J lost 10 bases. Germline V gene lookup returns CDR1 SGHRS and CDR2 YFSETQ. CDR3 size: 15 residues. The full variable domain, rest sourced from reference TRBV5-1 and TRBJ1-6, is KAGVTQTPRYLIKTRGQQVTLSCSPISGHRSVSWYQQTPGQGLQFLFEYFSETQRNKGNFPGRFSGRQFSNSRSEMNVSTLELGDSALYLCASSSQTGEGSPLHFGNGTRLTVT.

The chain uses TRBV7-3 and TRBJ2-1; 8 bases are shared with TRBD1. V lost 2 bases, J lost 4 bases, and 4 bases stayed unmatched. The germline CDR1 and CDR2 sequences are SGHTA and FQGTGA. The CDR3 runs 15 residues. CDR3 region: CASSLDRGEYNEQFF. The DNA for the CDR3 is TGTGCCAGCAGCTTAGACAGGGGCGAATACAATGAGCAGTTCTTC.

This clonotype was observed at least ten times. The chain carries TRBV5-1 and TRBJ2-1; no reliable D call. Trimming took off 2 bases at V and 9 bases at J, with 6 bases between the two ends. The V gene's germline CDR1 is SGHRS and CDR2 YFSETQ. This CDR3 has 11 residues. The chain's CDR3 is CASSFSVEQFF. In nucleotides, the CDR3 is TGCGCCAGCAGCTTTTCGGTTGAGCAGTTCTTC. Supplemented by reference TRBV5-1 and TRBJ2-1, the full variable domain reads KAGVTQTPRYLIKTRGQQVTLSCSPISGHRSVSWYQQTPGQGLQFLFEYFSETQRNKGNFPGRFSGRQFSNSRSEMNVSTLELGDSALYLCASSFSVEQFFGPGTRLTVL.

At least ten counts were recorded for this clonotype. The gene calls are TRBV5-1 and TRBJ2-1; 7 bases match TRBD1. This CDR3 contains 14 residues. Per germline, CDR1 SGHRS and CDR2 YFSETQ. Trimming removed 4 bases from V and 6 bases from J; junction bases left unmatched: 7. The CDR3 bases are TGCGCCAGCAGCCAGACAGGGAGTGGCAATGAGCAGTTCTTC. This sequence encodes CASSQTGSGNEQFF.

This clonotype was seen a few times. The CDR3 spells CASSPPGLLNTEAFF. The CDR3 nucleotides read TGTGCCAGCAGCCCCCCGGGGTTGTTGAACACTGAAGCTTTCTTT. This sequence joins TRBV28 and TRBJ1-1; D call uncertain. Trimming took off 6 bases at V and 0 bases at J, with 14 bases between the two ends. CDR3 size: 15 residues. CDR1 and CDR2 (germline): MDHEN, SYDVKM.

The V gene is TRBV7-3, the J gene TRBJ2-2; tentatively, D is TRBD1 (6 bases). Trimming left V 7 bases short and J 2 bases short, with 14 bases between. Germline V gene sequence: CDR1 SGHTA, CDR2 FQGTGA. The CDR3 sequence is 15 residues long. CDR3 sequence (DNA): TGTGCCAGCAAGGGATGGGGGCAAAACACCGGGGAGCTGTTTTTT. It yields the protein CASKGWGQNTGELFF.

This clonotype was detected only a few times. The V and J genes are TRBV6-5 and TRBJ1-3, with 7 positions matching TRBD1. CDR1 is MNHEY and CDR2 is SVGAGI in the germline V gene. Unmatched junction bases numbered 12, after V lost 6 bases and J lost 4 bases. CDR3 size: 16 residues. This chain's CDR3 is CASSYLPRQGGNTIYF. The DNA for the CDR3 is TGTGCCAGCAGCTATCTCCCTCGACAGGGAGGAAACACCATATATTTT.

V usage is TRBV7-2 and J usage is TRBJ2-3; TRBD1 is a possible D gene (6 bases). Germline V CDR1 and CDR2: SGHTA, FQGNSA. V gave up 2 bases and J gave up 7 bases, with 16 bases separating them. The CDR3 runs 15 residues. This chain's CDR3 is CASSLWVGGENTQYF. The CDR3 nucleotides read TGTGCCAGCAGCTTATGGGTTGGGGGCGAGAATACGCAGTATTTT.